This T cell receptor (beta chain) was profiled in a study of blood T cell repertoires in COVID-19. For the study at large: There were acute and convalescent COVID-19 samples, and they came from the United States, Italy and Spain. The cDNA or gDNA used as material had been derived from T cells, B-cell-depleted T cells, or PBMCs.

As processed by the authors: Nucleated cell number was recorded as an estimate derived from reference gene primer amplification. The data were produced by immunoSEQ multiplex PCR, yet TCRdb's version contains in-frame clones alone and is incomplete. V and J calls and clone size are those listed in that table; D and trimming were worked out from the DNA. The profile covers 220,000 or so clones, with 65% to 85% appearing a single time and 3% to 3.5% taken by the ten largest. This clone showed up just once. There are 16 residues in the CDR3. Losses at the gene ends were 3 bases for V and 3 bases for J; bases not matched to a gene: 5. In germline, CDR1 is SGHNT, CDR2 YYREEE (reference sequence).

The chain has TRBV5-4 and TRBJ2-7; 14 positions match TRBD2. The receptor was derived from a woman under 40 who had recovered from COVID-19. Material: peripheral blood. CDR3 nucleotides: TGTGCCAGCAGCTCACCGGGACTAGCGGGAGTCTACGAGCAGTACTTC. Translation: CASSSPGLAGVYEQYF.